Below, 26 T cell receptor beta chains from the same sample are listed, as sequenced in a study of OX40 agonist ivuxolimab in advanced cancers. TCRdb's table, derived via immunoSEQ multiplex PCR, lists solely in-frame clones and lacks some. The sample holds about 50,000 clones; roughly three quarters are singletons and the top ten take about 1.2%. The sample consisted of CD4+ or CD8+ T cells sorted from blood, taken in a trial of the OX40 agonist ivuxolimab. The receptor set was obtained from an adult with an advanced solid tumor such as melanoma, head and neck, liver or kidney cancer.

V and J are TRBV6-5 and TRBJ2-4; D possibly matches TRBD1 or TRBD2 (5 bases each). The V and J ends lost 0 bases and 11 bases respectively, with 14 bases between them. Germline lookup yields CDR1 MNHEY and CDR2 SVGAGI. The CDR3 sequence is 14 residues long. The CDR3 is CASSYSGRSALQYF. CDR3 in DNA: TGTGCCAGCAGTTACTCGGGACGGTCCGCTCTTCAGTACTTC.

This chain connects TRBV30 to TRBJ1-4; 7 nucleotides match TRBD1. J lost 5 bases, V lost 2 bases, and 2 bases had no gene match. The V gene's germline CDR1 is GTSNPN and CDR2 SVGIG (reference sequence). CDR3 length: 13 amino acids. CDR3 nucleotide sequence: TGTGCCTGGAGTCCGGGACAGAATGAAAAACTGTTTTTT. Its protein is CAWSPGQNEKLFF.

V gene TRBV6-1 combines with J gene TRBJ2-1, with D tentatively TRBD1 (6 bases). Trimming took 6 bases from V and 5 from J, leaving 14 bases between them. The CDR3 sequence is 14 residues long. Germline V gene data show CDR1 as MNHNS and CDR2 as SASEGT. The CDR3 bases are TGTGCCAGCAGCTCCGCAGGGGCGGACAATGAGCAGTTCTTC. This encodes CASSSAGADNEQFF.

The V gene is TRBV5-1, the J gene TRBJ2-5, with a possible D match to TRBD2 (7 bases). Per the germline V gene, CDR1 is SGHRS and CDR2 is YFSETQ. V was cut by 1 base and J by 5 bases, with 15 bases left in between. This CDR3 has 15 amino acids. CDR3 loop: CASSLSGGPRETQYF. The CDR3 DNA follows: TGCGCCAGCAGCTTGTCGGGGGGCCCTCGGGAGACCCAGTACTTC.

The genes are TRBV5-1 and TRBJ1-1, with D maybe TRBD1 (5 bases). The germline V gene encodes CDR1 SGHRS and CDR2 YFSETQ. V lost 0 bases and J 1 base, leaving 7 bases between the germline ends. CDR3 size: 14 residues. CDR3 sequence: CASSLAGGNTEAFF. As DNA, the CDR3 is TGCGCCAGCAGCTTGGCCGGGGGGAACACTGAAGCTTTCTTT.

The chain carries TRBV7-3 and TRBJ2-6; 13 nucleotides match TRBD2. The germline V gene has CDR1 SGHTA and CDR2 FQGTGA. V lost 3 bases and J lost 1; bases outside the gene matches: 3. The CDR3 is made up of 18 amino acids. Here the CDR3 reads CASSLGLAGTSGANVLTF. The CDR3 DNA reads TGTGCCAGCAGCTTGGGACTAGCGGGAACATCTGGGGCCAACGTCCTGACTTTC. The full variable domain, with the rest looked up from reference TRBV7-3 and TRBJ2-6, is GAGVSQTPSNKVTEKGKYVELRCDPISGHTALYWYRQSLGQGPEFLIYFQGTGAADDSGLPNDRFFAVRPEGSVSTLKIQRTERGDSAVYLCASSLGLAGTSGANVLTFGAGSRLTVL.

This chain connects TRBV10-3 to TRBJ2-5; D possibly corresponds to TRBD1 (5 bases). Germline values: CDR1 ENHRY, CDR2 SYGVKD. V lost 3 bases, J lost 2 bases, and 7 bases lay in between. There are 13 residues in the CDR3. CDR3 sequence (DNA): TGTGCCATCAGTGACCAGGGACAAGAGACCCAGTACTTC. Its protein is CAISDQGQETQYF.

V and J are TRBV5-6 and TRBJ2-1, with D hard to call. Germline V gene data show CDR1 as SGHDT and CDR2 as YYEEEE. CDR3 length: 12 amino acids. V lost 9 bases, J lost 5 bases, and 12 bases lay in between. The CDR3 reads CATAPPNNEQFF. For the CDR3, the DNA is TGTGCCACTGCCCCCCCTAACAATGAGCAGTTCTTC.

This chain connects TRBV7-8 to TRBJ1-2; D call uncertain. Germline CDR1 is SGHVS and CDR2 is FQNEAQ. V was trimmed by 1 base and J by 4 bases, leaving 7 bases between them. The CDR3 runs 13 residues. The CDR3 region is CASSLEQFYGYTF. Here the CDR3 DNA reads TGTGCCAGCAGCTTAGAACAGTTCTATGGCTACACCTTC.

CDR3 DNA: TGCAGCGATTTCACTACAGGAGGGTCCTACAATGAGCAGTTCTTC. It translates to CSDFTTGGSYNEQFF. J is TRBJ2-1 and V is TRBV29-1; possible D gene TRBD2, 6 bases. Trimming cost V 7 bases and J 1 base, with 17 bases left between them. The CDR3 sequence is 15 residues long. The germline V gene encodes CDR1 SQVTM and CDR2 ANQGSEA.

The V and J genes are TRBV19 and TRBJ1-4; weak D call: TRBD1 (6 bases). V was cut by 5 bases and J by 3 bases, with 13 bases left in between. The length of the CDR3 is 15 residues. CDR1 and CDR2 from the germline V gene are LNHDA and SQIVND (reference sequence). CDR3 in DNA: TGTGCCAGTAGTTCATTACAGGGAGCTAATGAAAAACTGTTTTTT. The encoded protein is CASSSLQGANEKLFF.

The chain combines TRBV19 with TRBJ1-3; D unresolved. CDR1 and CDR2 (germline): LNHDA, SQIVND (reference sequence). V was clipped by 3 bases and J by 0 bases, with 12 bases between them. The CDR3 contains 16 residues. CDR3 region: CASSMYITFSGNTIYF. For the CDR3, the DNA is TGTGCCAGTAGTATGTACATCACTTTCTCTGGAAACACCATATATTTT. Using reference TRBV19 and TRBJ1-3 for the parts outside the CDR3, the full variable domain is DGGITQSPKYLFRKEGQNVTLSCEQNLNHDAMYWYRQDPGQGLRLIYYSQIVNDFQKGDIAEGYSVSREKKESFPLTVTSAQKNPTAFYLCASSMYITFSGNTIYFGEGSWLTVV.

The chain is built from TRBV4-1 and TRBJ1-5; TRBD1 matches 11 bases. J was trimmed by 1 base and V by 4 bases; bases with no gene match: 6. The CDR3 runs 17 residues. The germline gives CDR1 MGHRA, CDR2 YSYEKL. The CDR3 loop reads CASSLGDRGGSNQPQHF. Here the CDR3 DNA reads TGCGCCAGCAGCCTCGGGGACAGGGGGGGGAGCAATCAGCCCCAGCATTTT.

The chain links TRBV6-1 to TRBJ2-3; TRBD2 matches 12 bases. J lost 6 bases, V lost 3 bases, and 7 bases had no gene match. Per germline, CDR1 MNHNS and CDR2 SASEGT. This CDR3 spans 16 amino acids. CDR3 DNA sequence: TGTGCCAGCAGTGAGACTAGCGGGGGCCCTCGGGATACGCAGTATTTT. This gives the protein CASSETSGGPRDTQYF.

The chain links TRBV6-1 to TRBJ1-5; TRBD1 is a possible D gene (5 bases). Germline CDR1 MNHNS, CDR2 SASEGT. The ends were cut back, 2 bases at V and 2 bases at J, with 13 bases in the middle. The CDR3 contains 16 residues. This chain's CDR3 is CASSERQGIGNQPQHF. In DNA, the CDR3 is TGTGCCAGCAGTGAACGGCAGGGAATCGGCAATCAGCCCCAGCATTTT.

This sequence joins TRBV14 and TRBJ2-7; 8 nucleotides agree with TRBD2. This CDR3 has 16 amino acids. After removal of 1 base from V and 1 base from J, the junction contained 6 bases not matched to a gene. Germline V CDR1 and CDR2: SGHDN, FVKESK. The CDR3 reads CASSQAPGLVSYEQYF. The DNA for the CDR3 is TGTGCCAGCAGCCAAGCACCGGGACTAGTGTCCTACGAGCAGTACTTC.

The chain links TRBV28 to TRBJ2-3; tentatively, D is TRBD1 (6 bases). Germline CDR1 is MDHEN and CDR2 is SYDVKM. V was clipped by 7 bases and J by 5 bases, with 16 bases between them. This CDR3 spans 14 amino acids. CDR3 sequence (DNA): TGTGCCAGCACTCAACCGCCAGGGGAAGATACGCAGTATTTT. This gives the protein CASTQPPGEDTQYF.

This rearrangement joins TRBV4-2 to TRBJ1-4; 7 bases match TRBD1. The V segment lost 4 bases and the J segment 3 bases; nucleotides outside the gene matches: 5. Germline V lookup: CDR1 LGHNA, CDR2 YNFKEQ. The CDR3 is 15 residues long. The CDR3 DNA follows: TGTGCCAGCAGCCGAACCGGGACAGCTAATGAAAAACTGTTTTTT. Protein sequence: CASSRTGTANEKLFF.

This clone came up a few times. This chain links TRBV6-6 with TRBJ2-5; tentative D call: TRBD1 (6 bases). The CDR3 sequence is 14 residues long. Germline V gives CDR1 MNHNY, CDR2 SVGAGI (reference sequence). The V gene lost 4 bases and the J gene lost 4 bases, with 13 bases spanning the gap. The CDR3 is CASSSQGPRETQYF. The CDR3 DNA reads as TGTGCCAGCAGTTCTCAGGGGCCTCGAGAGACCCAGTACTTC.

J is TRBJ1-2 and V is TRBV18; a possible D gene is TRBD1 (5 bases). Per the germline V gene, CDR1 is KGHSH and CDR2 is LQKENI. CDR3 size: 14 residues. V was cut by 0 bases and J by 3 bases, with 8 bases left in between. CDR3 in amino acids: CASSPPGVDYGYTF. CDR3 DNA: TGTGCCAGCTCACCACCGGGGGTTGACTATGGCTACACCTTC.

V is TRBV2 and J is TRBJ1-1, with no clear D. The length of the CDR3 is 17 residues. V dropped 2 bases and J dropped 4 bases, with 20 bases sitting between them. The germline CDR1 and CDR2 sequences are SNHLY and FYNNEI. The CDR3 nucleotides read TGTGCCAGCAGTGAATCTTTTCCAGGACGATCGGGCACTGAAGCTTTCTTT. Protein: CASSESFPGRSGTEAFF.

This chain links TRBV28 with TRBJ1-3; D is undetermined. The CDR3 runs to 12 residues. The ends were cut back, 7 bases at V and 0 bases at J, with 4 bases in the middle. Germline-derived CDR1 and CDR2 are MDHEN and SYDVKM. This chain's CDR3 is CASKSSGNTIYF. The CDR3 coding sequence is TGTGCCAGCAAGAGCTCTGGAAACACCATATATTTT.

The V call is TRBV12-5, the J call TRBJ1-2; a possible D gene is TRBD1 (5 bases). This CDR3 is built from 13 residues. Trimming removed 2 bases from V and 5 bases from J, with 9 bases in between. The germline CDR1 and CDR2 sequences are LGHNT and FRNRAP. The CDR3 region has the DNA TGTGCTAGTGGTTTGCCTGAGGGGTATGGCTACACCTTC. Protein: CASGLPEGYGYTF. The full variable domain, rest sourced from reference TRBV12-5 and TRBJ1-2, is DARVTQTPRHKVTEMGQEVTMRCQPILGHNTVFWYRQTMMQGLELLAYFRNRAPLDDSGMPKDRFSAEMPDATLATLKIQPSEPRDSAVYFCASGLPEGYGYTFGSGTRLTVV.

V gene TRBV7-9 combines with J gene TRBJ2-5; D not resolved. This CDR3 region has 13 residues. In germline, CDR1 is SEHNR, CDR2 FQNEAQ (reference sequence). V was shortened by 5 bases and J by 5 bases, with 12 bases between the two germline ends. Written as DNA, the CDR3 is TGTGCCAGCAGCCCAGTGCTGGGGGAGACCCAGTACTTC. Protein product: CASSPVLGETQYF.

In its sample, this clone was seen once. CDR3 region: CATLELAAQETQYF. CDR3 DNA sequence: TGTGCCACCCTAGAACTAGCGGCCCAAGAGACCCAGTACTTC. This sequence joins TRBV6-1 and TRBJ2-5; 8 positions match TRBD2. Germline CDR1 and CDR2: MNHNS and SASEGT. The CDR3 has 14 amino acids. The V and J ends lost 10 bases and 1 base, in that order; junction bases with no gene match: 8.

The chain joins TRBV9 to TRBJ1-3, with unresolved D. This CDR3 is built from 15 residues. With 2 bases removed from V and 2 bases from J, the gap between germline ends came to 11 bases. From germline, CDR1 is SGDLS and CDR2 YYNGEE. The CDR3 coding sequence is TGTGCCAGCAGCGTCGACGGGAAAGCTGGAAACACCATATATTTT. Its translation: CASSVDGKAGNTIYF.